The T cell receptor (beta chain) described here comes from a study of response to subunit inactivated influenza vaccine. A few counts support this clonotype. From the RT-PCR reads, TCRdb called clonotypes with MiXCR, one entry per CDR3 protein. Of about 570,000 distinct CDR3 sequences detected, approximately 10% appear once; the ten largest clones hold 11%. The trim removed 5 bases at V and 2 bases at J, leaving 3 bases unmatched. This CDR3 has 16 amino acids. Looked up from germline, CDR1 is SEHNR and CDR2 is FQNEAQ (reference sequence). The same data also contributed to another study, on T cells expressing NK-cell markers. As reported in that work: 5'RACE template switching built TCR beta cDNA with unique molecular identifiers. Within the sequenced cohort of eight donors, seven exhibited HCMV seropositivity and one was seronegative. The study found dominant NKG2C+ clonotypes at about 1.0-7.0% of CD8+ T cells in over 5 donors.

This chain joins TRBV7-9 and TRBJ2-1; 13 bases fit TRBD2. This receptor was obtained from a man between 50 and 59 years old who received an inactivated influenza vaccine. The material sequenced was PBMCs from blood, taken on the day of vaccination. The CDR3 nucleotides read TGTGCCAGCAGCCGGACTAGCGGGAGTCCCTACAATGAGCAGTTCTTC. Its protein product is CASSRTSGSPYNEQFF.